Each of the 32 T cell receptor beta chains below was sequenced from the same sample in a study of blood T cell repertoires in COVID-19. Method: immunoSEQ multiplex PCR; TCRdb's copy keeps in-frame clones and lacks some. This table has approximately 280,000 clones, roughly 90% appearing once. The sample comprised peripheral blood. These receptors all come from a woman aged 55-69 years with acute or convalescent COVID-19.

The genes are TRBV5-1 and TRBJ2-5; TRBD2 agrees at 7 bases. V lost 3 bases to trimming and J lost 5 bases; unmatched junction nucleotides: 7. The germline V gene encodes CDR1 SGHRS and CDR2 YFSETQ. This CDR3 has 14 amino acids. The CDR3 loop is CASSWATRGETQYF. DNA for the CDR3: TGCGCCAGCAGCTGGGCGACGCGGGGGGAGACCCAGTACTTC.

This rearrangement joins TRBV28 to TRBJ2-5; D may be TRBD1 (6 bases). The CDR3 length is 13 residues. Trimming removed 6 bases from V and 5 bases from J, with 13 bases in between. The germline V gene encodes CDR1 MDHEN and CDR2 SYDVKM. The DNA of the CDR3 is TGTGCCAGCAGGGACAGCGCTCGTGAGACCCAGTACTTC. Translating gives CASRDSARETQYF. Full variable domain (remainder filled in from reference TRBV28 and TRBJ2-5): DVKVTQSSRYLVKRTGEKVFLECVQDMDHENMFWYRQDPGLGLRLIYFSYDVKMKEKGDIPEGYSVSREKKERFSLILESASTNQTSMYLCASRDSARETQYFGPGTRLLVL.

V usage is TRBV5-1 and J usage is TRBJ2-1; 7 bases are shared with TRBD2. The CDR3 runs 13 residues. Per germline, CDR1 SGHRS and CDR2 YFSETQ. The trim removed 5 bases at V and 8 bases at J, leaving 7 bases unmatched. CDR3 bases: TGCGCCAGCAGTGAGGGACTAATAGATGAGCAGTTCTTC. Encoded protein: CASSEGLIDEQFF. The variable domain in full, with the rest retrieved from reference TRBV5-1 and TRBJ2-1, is KAGVTQTPRYLIKTRGQQVTLSCSPISGHRSVSWYQQTPGQGLQFLFEYFSETQRNKGNFPGRFSGRQFSNSRSEMNVSTLELGDSALYLCASSEGLIDEQFFGPGTRLTVL.

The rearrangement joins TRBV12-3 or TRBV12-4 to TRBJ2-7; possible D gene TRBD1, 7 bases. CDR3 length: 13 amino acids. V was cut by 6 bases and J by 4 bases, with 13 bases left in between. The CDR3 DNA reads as TGTGCCAGCAGAGTCCAGGGGGGATACGAGCAGTACTTC. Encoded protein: CASRVQGGYEQYF.

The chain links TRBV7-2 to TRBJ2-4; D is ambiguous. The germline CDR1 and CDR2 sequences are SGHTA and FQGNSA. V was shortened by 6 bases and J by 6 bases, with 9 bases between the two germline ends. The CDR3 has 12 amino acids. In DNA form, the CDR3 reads TGTGCCAGCAGATCGGGTCTAAACATTCAGTACTTC. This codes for CASRSGLNIQYF.

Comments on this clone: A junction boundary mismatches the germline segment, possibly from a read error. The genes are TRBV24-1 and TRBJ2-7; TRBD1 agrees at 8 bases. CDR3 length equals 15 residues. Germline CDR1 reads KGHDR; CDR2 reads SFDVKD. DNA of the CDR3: TGTGCCACCAGTGATACAGGACAGGGTTCCTCCGAGCAGTACTTC. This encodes CATSDTGQGSSEQYF.

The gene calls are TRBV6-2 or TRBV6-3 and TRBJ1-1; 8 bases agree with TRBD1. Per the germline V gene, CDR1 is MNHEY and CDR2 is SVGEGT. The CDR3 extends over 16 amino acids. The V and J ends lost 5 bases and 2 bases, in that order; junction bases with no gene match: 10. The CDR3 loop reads CASSLSARGPNTEAFF. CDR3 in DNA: TGTGCCAGCAGTCTATCCGCCAGGGGGCCTAACACTGAAGCTTTCTTT.

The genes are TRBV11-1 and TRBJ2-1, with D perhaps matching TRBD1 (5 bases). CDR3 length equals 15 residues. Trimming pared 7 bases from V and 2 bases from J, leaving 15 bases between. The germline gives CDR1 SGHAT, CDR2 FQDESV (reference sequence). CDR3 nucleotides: TGTGCCAGCAAGCGTGACAGCGCCACCTACAATGAGCAGTTCTTC. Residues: CASKRDSATYNEQFF.

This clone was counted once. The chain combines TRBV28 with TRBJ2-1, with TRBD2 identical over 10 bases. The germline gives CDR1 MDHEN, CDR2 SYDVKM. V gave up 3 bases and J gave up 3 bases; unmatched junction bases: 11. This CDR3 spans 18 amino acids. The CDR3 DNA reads TGTGCCAGCAGTTTGTTGGCCCAGCTAGCGGGGGACTACAATGAGCAGTTCTTC. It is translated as CASSLLAQLAGDYNEQFF.

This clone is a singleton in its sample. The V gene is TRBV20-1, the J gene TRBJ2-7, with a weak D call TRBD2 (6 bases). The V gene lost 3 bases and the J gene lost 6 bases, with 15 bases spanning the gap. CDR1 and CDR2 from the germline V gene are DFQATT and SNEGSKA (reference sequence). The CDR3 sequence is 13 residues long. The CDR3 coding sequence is TGCAGTGCTAGTATCGGGAGTAAGTCCGAGCAGTACTTC. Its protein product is CSASIGSKSEQYF.

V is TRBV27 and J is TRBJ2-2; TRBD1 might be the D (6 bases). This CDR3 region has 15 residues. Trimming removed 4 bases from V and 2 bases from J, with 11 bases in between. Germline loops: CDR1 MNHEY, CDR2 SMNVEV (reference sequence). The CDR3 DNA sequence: TGTGCCAGCAGTTCCGGGACACATAACACCGGGGAGCTGTTTTTT. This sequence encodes CASSSGTHNTGELFF.

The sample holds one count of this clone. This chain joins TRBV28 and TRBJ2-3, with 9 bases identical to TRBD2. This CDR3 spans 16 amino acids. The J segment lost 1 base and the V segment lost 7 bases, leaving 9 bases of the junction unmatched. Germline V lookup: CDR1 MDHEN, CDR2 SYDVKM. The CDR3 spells CASIEWAGGGTDTQYF. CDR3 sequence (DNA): TGTGCCAGCATCGAATGGGCGGGGGGGGGCACAGATACGCAGTATTTT. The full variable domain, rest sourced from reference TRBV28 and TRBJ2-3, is DVKVTQSSRYLVKRTGEKVFLECVQDMDHENMFWYRQDPGLGLRLIYFSYDVKMKEKGDIPEGYSVSREKKERFSLILESASTNQTSMYLCASIEWAGGGTDTQYFGPGTRLTVL.

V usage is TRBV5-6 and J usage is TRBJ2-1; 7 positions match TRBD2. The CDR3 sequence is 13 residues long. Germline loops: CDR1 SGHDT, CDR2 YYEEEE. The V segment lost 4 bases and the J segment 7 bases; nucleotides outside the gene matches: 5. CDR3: CASSLGTINEQFF. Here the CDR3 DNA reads TGTGCCAGCAGCCTCGGGACTATAAATGAGCAGTTCTTC.

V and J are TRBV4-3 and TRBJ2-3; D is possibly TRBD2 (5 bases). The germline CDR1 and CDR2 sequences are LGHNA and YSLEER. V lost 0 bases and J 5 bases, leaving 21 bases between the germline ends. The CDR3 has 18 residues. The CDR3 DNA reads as TGCGCCAGCAGCCAAGAGCGTTTTACTAGTTGGTCTCGAGATACGCAGTATTTT. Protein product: CASSQERFTSWSRDTQYF.

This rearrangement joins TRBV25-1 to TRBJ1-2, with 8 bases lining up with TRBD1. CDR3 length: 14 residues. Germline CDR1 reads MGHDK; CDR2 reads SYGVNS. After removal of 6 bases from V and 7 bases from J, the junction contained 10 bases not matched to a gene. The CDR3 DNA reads TGTGCCAGCAGCCGTGGACAGGGAACTTTTGGCTACACCTTC. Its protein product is CASSRGQGTFGYTF.

In DNA, the CDR3 is TGTGCCAGCAGTTTATTCTCCGGGACAGGGATGAATCAGCCCCAGCATTTT. Translated, it gives CASSLFSGTGMNQPQHF. V gene TRBV28 combines with J gene TRBJ1-5; 9 bases are shared with TRBD1. The length of the CDR3 is 17 residues. The germline V gene encodes CDR1 MDHEN and CDR2 SYDVKM. V gave up 1 base and J gave up 4 bases; unmatched junction bases: 8. Based on the CDR3 plus reference TRBV28 and TRBJ1-5, the full variable domain is DVKVTQSSRYLVKRTGEKVFLECVQDMDHENMFWYRQDPGLGLRLIYFSYDVKMKEKGDIPEGYSVSREKKERFSLILESASTNQTSMYLCASSLFSGTGMNQPQHFGDGTRLSIL.

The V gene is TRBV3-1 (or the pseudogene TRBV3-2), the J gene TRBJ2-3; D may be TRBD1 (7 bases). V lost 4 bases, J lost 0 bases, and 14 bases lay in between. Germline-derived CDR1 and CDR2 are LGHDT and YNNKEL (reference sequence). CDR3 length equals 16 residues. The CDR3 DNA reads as TGTGCCAGCAGCCCCCCAGGGGGGACTAGCACAGATACGCAGTATTTT. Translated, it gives CASSPPGGTSTDTQYF.

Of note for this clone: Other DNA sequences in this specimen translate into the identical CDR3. The CDR3 DNA sequence: TGTGCCAGCAGTAGGACAGATAGCAATCAGCCCCAGCATTTT. Protein product: CASSRTDSNQPQHF. V and J are TRBV9 and TRBJ1-5, with a weak D call TRBD1 (6 bases). Looked up from germline, CDR1 is SGDLS and CDR2 is YYNGEE. The CDR3 contains 14 residues. V lost 5 bases and J lost 0, with 9 bases in between. The whole variable domain, filled in from reference TRBV9 and TRBJ1-5, reads DSGVTQTPKHLITATGQRVTLRCSPRSGDLSVYWYQQSLDQGLQFLIQYYNGEERAKGNILERFSAQQFPDLHSELNLSSLELGDSALYFCASSRTDSNQPQHFGDGTRLSIL.

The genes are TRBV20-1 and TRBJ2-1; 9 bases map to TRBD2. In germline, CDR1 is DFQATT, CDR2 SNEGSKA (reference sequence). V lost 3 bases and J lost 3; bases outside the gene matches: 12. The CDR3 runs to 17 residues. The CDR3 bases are TGCAGTGCTAGTAGTACTTTAGCGGGAGTAAGCTACAATGAGCAGTTCTTC. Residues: CSASSTLAGVSYNEQFF.

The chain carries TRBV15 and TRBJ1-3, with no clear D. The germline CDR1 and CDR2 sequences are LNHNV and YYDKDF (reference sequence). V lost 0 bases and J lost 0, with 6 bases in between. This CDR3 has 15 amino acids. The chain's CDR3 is CATSRDRISGNTIYF. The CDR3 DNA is TGTGCCACCAGCAGAGACAGGATCTCTGGAAACACCATATATTTT.

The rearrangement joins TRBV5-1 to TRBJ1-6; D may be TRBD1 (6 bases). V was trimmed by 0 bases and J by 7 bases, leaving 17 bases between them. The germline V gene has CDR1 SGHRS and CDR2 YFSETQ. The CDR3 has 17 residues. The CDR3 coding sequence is TGCGCCAGCAGCTTGGATTATCCGGCAGGGGTCAATTCACCCCTCCACTTT. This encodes CASSLDYPAGVNSPLHF.

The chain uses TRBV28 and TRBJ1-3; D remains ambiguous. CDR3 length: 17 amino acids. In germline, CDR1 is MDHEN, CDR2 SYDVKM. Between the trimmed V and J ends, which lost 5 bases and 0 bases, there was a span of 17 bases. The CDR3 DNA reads TGTGCCAGCAGTCGAAGCCGAGGAGCCAGCTCTGGAAACACCATATATTTT. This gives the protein CASSRSRGASSGNTIYF. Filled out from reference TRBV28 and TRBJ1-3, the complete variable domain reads DVKVTQSSRYLVKRTGEKVFLECVQDMDHENMFWYRQDPGLGLRLIYFSYDVKMKEKGDIPEGYSVSREKKERFSLILESASTNQTSMYLCASSRSRGASSGNTIYFGEGSWLTVV.

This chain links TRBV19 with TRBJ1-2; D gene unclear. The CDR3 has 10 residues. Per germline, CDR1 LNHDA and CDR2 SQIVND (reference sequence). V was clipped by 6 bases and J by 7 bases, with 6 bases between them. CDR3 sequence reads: CASSNPGYTF. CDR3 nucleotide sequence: TGTGCCAGTAGCAATCCTGGCTACACCTTC.

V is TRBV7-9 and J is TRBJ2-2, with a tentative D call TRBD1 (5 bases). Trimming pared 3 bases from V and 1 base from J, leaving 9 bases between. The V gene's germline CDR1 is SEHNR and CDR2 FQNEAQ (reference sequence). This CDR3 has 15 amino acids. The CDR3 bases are TGTGCCAGCAGCTTTACCCAGGGGAACACCGGGGAGCTGTTTTTT. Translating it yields CASSFTQGNTGELFF.

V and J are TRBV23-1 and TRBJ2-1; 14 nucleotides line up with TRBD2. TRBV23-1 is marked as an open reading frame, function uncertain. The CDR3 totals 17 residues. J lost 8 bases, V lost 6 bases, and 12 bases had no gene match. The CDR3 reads CASRRQSGTSGSDEQFF. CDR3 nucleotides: TGCGCCAGCAGACGACAATCCGGGACTAGCGGGAGCGATGAGCAGTTCTTC.

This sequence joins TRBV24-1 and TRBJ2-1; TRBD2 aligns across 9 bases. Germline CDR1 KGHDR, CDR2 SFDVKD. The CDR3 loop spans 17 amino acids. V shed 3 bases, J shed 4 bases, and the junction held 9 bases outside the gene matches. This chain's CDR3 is CATSDDLAGGLYNEQFF. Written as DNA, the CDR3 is TGTGCCACCAGTGATGATTTGGCGGGAGGGCTATACAATGAGCAGTTCTTC.

The CDR3 here is CASSQATGLNYEQYF. Written as DNA, the CDR3 is TGCGCCAGCAGCCAAGCGACAGGCTTAAACTACGAGCAGTACTTC. The chain combines TRBV4-3 with TRBJ2-7, with a possible D match to TRBD1 (6 bases). CDR3 length: 15 residues. V gave up 1 base and J gave up 3 bases, with 13 bases separating them. CDR1 and CDR2 (germline): LGHNA, YSLEER.

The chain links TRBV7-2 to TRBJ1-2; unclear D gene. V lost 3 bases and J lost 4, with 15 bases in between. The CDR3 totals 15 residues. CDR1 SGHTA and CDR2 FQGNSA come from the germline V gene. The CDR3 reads CASSFNGGSGYGYTF. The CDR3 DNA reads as TGTGCCAGCAGCTTTAATGGAGGGTCGGGCTATGGCTACACCTTC.

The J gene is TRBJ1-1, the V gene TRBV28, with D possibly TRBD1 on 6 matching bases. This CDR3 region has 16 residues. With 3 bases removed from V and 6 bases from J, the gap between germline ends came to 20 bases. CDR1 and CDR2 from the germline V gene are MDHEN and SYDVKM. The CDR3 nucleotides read TGTGCCAGCAGTTTTTTAGCGGGGCAGGGGTTCCCTGAAGCTTTCTTT. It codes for CASSFLAGQGFPEAFF.

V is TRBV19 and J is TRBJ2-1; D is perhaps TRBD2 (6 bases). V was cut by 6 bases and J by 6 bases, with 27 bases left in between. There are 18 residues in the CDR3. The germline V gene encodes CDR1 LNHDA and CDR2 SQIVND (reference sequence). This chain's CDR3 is CASRPTGVGPRESNEQFF. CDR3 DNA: TGTGCCAGTAGACCCACGGGGGTAGGGCCTCGGGAGTCCAATGAGCAGTTCTTC.

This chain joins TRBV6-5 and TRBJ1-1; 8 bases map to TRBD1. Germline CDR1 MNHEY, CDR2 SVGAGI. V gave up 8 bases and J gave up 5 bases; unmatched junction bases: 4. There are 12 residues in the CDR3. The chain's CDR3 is CASRDRITEAFF. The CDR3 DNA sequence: TGTGCCAGCCGGGACAGGATTACTGAAGCTTTCTTT.

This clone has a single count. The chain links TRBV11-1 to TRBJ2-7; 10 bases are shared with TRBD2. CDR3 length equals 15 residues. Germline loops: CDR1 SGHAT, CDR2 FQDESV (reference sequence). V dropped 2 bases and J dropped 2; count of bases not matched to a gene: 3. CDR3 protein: CASSLRLAGAYEQYF. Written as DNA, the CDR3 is TGTGCCAGCAGCTTAAGGCTAGCGGGGGCCTACGAGCAGTACTTC.